The source of this T cell receptor beta chain is a study of T cell responses to AZD1222 COVID-19 vaccine. Notes on the study in general: Repertoires in all cases were sampled only once the peak T cell response had passed. Spike-wide coverage was observed for vaccine-associated CD4 TCRs, with dominant responses at 160-218 and 743-854. Females made up more of the donors, who were largely white British, and clonal diversity may have come out too low.

TCRdb's copy holds only in-frame clones and misses some; the assay was immunoSEQ multiplex PCR. The sample lists approximately 150,000 clones; approximately 90% were seen once. As regards this clone: The antigen is unknown.

This CDR3 contains 14 residues. V was pared by 4 bases and J by 4 bases, with 7 bases of the junction left unmatched. The germline gives CDR1 SGHTS, CDR2 YDEGEE. Researchers grouped second doses given at about 4 or about 12 weeks into one pool. This sample comprised peripheral blood, obtained 28 days after the second AZD1222 dose. This chain joins TRBV5-8 and TRBJ1-2; 7 bases agree with TRBD1. The receptor was isolated from an adult who received the AZD1222 COVID-19 vaccine. The DNA for the CDR3 is TGTGCCAGCAGCCCACAGGGGATTAGCTATGGCTACACCTTC. Its translation: CASSPQGISYGYTF.